The 14 T cell receptor beta chains below all came from one sample that was sequenced in a study of blood T cell repertoires in COVID-19. Measured with immunoSEQ multiplex PCR; TCRdb has only the in-frame clones, and not every one. The table has fewer than 350,000 clones, approximately 88% seen once; the top ten hold 1.7%. Sequencing input: PBMCs or T cells enriched from blood (not recorded which). These receptors were collected from a woman between 40 and 55 years old who had recovered from COVID-19.

The V gene is TRBV9, the J gene TRBJ2-5; D may be TRBD2 (6 bases). Trimming pared 0 bases from V and 5 bases from J, leaving 14 bases between. Germline V gene sequence: CDR1 SGDLS, CDR2 YYNGEE. The CDR3 sequence is 15 residues long. The CDR3 nucleotides read TGTGCCAGCAGCGTAGGGGGACTCCCCGTGGAGACCCAGTACTTC. Its protein is CASSVGGLPVETQYF. Full variable domain (outside the CDR3, taken from reference TRBV9 and TRBJ2-5): DSGVTQTPKHLITATGQRVTLRCSPRSGDLSVYWYQQSLDQGLQFLIQYYNGEERAKGNILERFSAQQFPDLHSELNLSSLELGDSALYFCASSVGGLPVETQYFGPGTRLLVL.

Concerning this clone itself: Different DNA sequences within this sample yield the same CDR3. This chain links TRBV9 with TRBJ2-6, with a weak D call TRBD2 (6 bases). Per the germline V gene, CDR1 is SGDLS and CDR2 is YYNGEE. Trimming removed 2 bases at V and 1 base at J, with 7 bases between. This CDR3 region has 15 residues. CDR3 sequence (DNA): TGTGCCAGCAGCGTCGGGGGTTCTGGGGCCAACGTCCTGACTTTC. Translated, it gives CASSVGGSGANVLTF.

The count of this clone is one. CDR3 bases: TGTGCCAGCAGATTAGAAAACATTCAGTACTTC. This sequence encodes CASRLENIQYF. The chain employs TRBV2 and TRBJ2-4; D gene unclear. Germline V gene lookup returns CDR1 SNHLY and CDR2 FYNNEI. The germline V and J ends were trimmed by 6 bases and 5 bases, with 5 bases remaining between them. The CDR3 totals 11 residues.

The genes are TRBV14 and TRBJ2-7, with TRBD2 matching 13 bases. The CDR3 runs to 14 residues. Germline values: CDR1 SGHDN, CDR2 FVKESK. Trimming took 6 bases from V and 7 from J; bases not matched to a gene: 6. CDR3 region: CASRGLAGAGEQYF. Written as DNA, the CDR3 is TGTGCCAGCAGAGGACTAGCGGGAGCGGGTGAGCAGTACTTC.

V gene TRBV7-2 combines with J gene TRBJ1-3; tentative D call: TRBD1 (6 bases). Germline CDR1 is SGHTA and CDR2 is FQGNSA. V was clipped by 5 bases and J by 2 bases, with 13 bases between them. CDR3 length equals 15 residues. CDR3 DNA sequence: TGTGCCAGCAGCCCCGGGACATTTACTGGAAACACCATATATTTT. Its protein is CASSPGTFTGNTIYF. Full variable domain (missing parts from reference TRBV7-2 and TRBJ1-3): GAGVSQSPSNKVTEKGKDVELRCDPISGHTALYWYRQSLGQGLEFLIYFQGNSAPDKSGLPSDRFSAERTGGSVSTLTIQRTQQEDSAVYLCASSPGTFTGNTIYFGEGSWLTVV.

This chain uses TRBV5-1 with TRBJ2-6; TRBD2 might be the D (5 bases). Germline CDR1 is SGHRS and CDR2 is YFSETQ. The V end was cut by 3 bases, the J end by 4 bases, with 14 bases between. This CDR3 comprises 16 residues. The CDR3 nucleotides read TGCGCCAGCAGCTCGAGCGTCTCGGGAGGGGCCAACGTCCTGACTTTC. It yields the protein CASSSSVSGGANVLTF.

The CDR3 reads CASTPLARSSYNEQFF. As DNA, the CDR3 is TGTGCCAGTACTCCACTAGCGCGAAGCTCCTACAATGAGCAGTTCTTC. The chain couples TRBV19 to TRBJ2-1; 7 positions agree with TRBD2. V shed 7 bases and J 0 bases; nucleotides not matched to a gene: 9. The V gene's germline CDR1 is LNHDA and CDR2 SQIVND (reference sequence). CDR3 size: 16 residues. Looking up the rest from reference TRBV19 and TRBJ2-1 gives the full variable domain: DGGITQSPKYLFRKEGQNVTLSCEQNLNHDAMYWYRQDPGQGLRLIYYSQIVNDFQKGDIAEGYSVSREKKESFPLTVTSAQKNPTAFYLCASTPLARSSYNEQFFGPGTRLTVL.

V is TRBV19 and J is TRBJ1-5; D possibly corresponds to TRBD1 (5 bases). V lost 4 bases and J lost 9, with 13 bases in between. The CDR3 extends over 13 amino acids. Germline V gene sequence: CDR1 LNHDA, CDR2 SQIVND (reference sequence). This CDR3 reads CASSTGAYRPQHF. In DNA form, the CDR3 reads TGTGCCAGTAGTACTGGGGCCTACAGGCCCCAGCATTTT.

This CDR3 is CSVGQGVLGYTF. The CDR3 DNA follows: TGCAGCGTCGGACAGGGCGTCTTGGGCTACACCTTC. J is TRBJ1-2 and V is TRBV29-1, with 8 bases aligning to TRBD1. The trim removed 6 bases at V and 8 bases at J, leaving 8 bases unmatched. CDR3 length equals 12 residues. Germline V gene data show CDR1 as SQVTM and CDR2 as ANQGSEA.

J is TRBJ1-2 and V is TRBV5-1, with 10 bases that match TRBD1. The CDR3 runs to 16 residues. Germline assignment: CDR1 SGHRS and CDR2 YFSETQ. The J segment lost 7 bases and the V segment lost 6 bases, leaving 15 bases of the junction unmatched. DNA of the CDR3: TGCGCCAGCAACCGGGACAGGGGTTTGTCGAGTGGTGGCTACACCTTC. This sequence encodes CASNRDRGLSSGGYTF.

The chain is built from TRBV12-3 or TRBV12-4 and TRBJ2-4; 7 bases match TRBD1. The length of the CDR3 is 12 residues. Germline trimming cut 6 bases from V and 10 bases from J; bases unmatched to any gene: 6. The chain's CDR3 is CASSRDSFIQYF. The CDR3 DNA follows: TGTGCCAGCAGCCGGGACAGCTTTATTCAGTACTTC.

This chain uses TRBV3-1 (or the pseudogene TRBV3-2) with TRBJ2-5, with TRBD1 matching over 7 bases. CDR3 length: 18 residues. Germline V gene lookup returns CDR1 LGHDT and CDR2 YNNKEL (reference sequence). V trimming: 1 base; J trimming: 5 bases; junction bases outside the gene matches: 16. CDR3 sequence (DNA): TGTGCCAGCAGCCAAGTTAAGGGGGCGCCCAAATTGGGGGAGACCCAGTACTTC. Translated, it gives CASSQVKGAPKLGETQYF.

The chain employs TRBV7-2 and TRBJ2-3, with TRBD1 matching over 12 bases. V gave up 5 bases and J gave up 3 bases; unmatched junction bases: 3. Germline V gene lookup returns CDR1 SGHTA and CDR2 FQGNSA. CDR3 length equals 15 residues. The CDR3 here is CASSPGQGATDTQYF. In nucleotides, the CDR3 is TGTGCCAGCAGCCCGGGACAGGGGGCTACAGATACGCAGTATTTT.

V usage is TRBV6-5 and J usage is TRBJ2-7; weak D call: TRBD1 (6 bases). The CDR3 consists of 11 residues. Trimming pared 8 bases from V and 6 bases from J, leaving 11 bases between. Germline assignment: CDR1 MNHEY and CDR2 SVGAGI. This CDR3 reads CASGNRVEQYF. In DNA, the CDR3 is TGTGCCAGCGGAAACAGGGTCGAGCAGTACTTC.